This T cell receptor beta chain was identified in a study of blood T cells in healthy people across ages. Primers used in a second PCR of roughly 6 to 12 cycles were a sample-barcoded 5' primer and a J-beta primer mix. Tagging of each cDNA molecule was performed by a template-switch adaptor with 12 random nucleotides. TCRdb reprocessed the 5' RACE reads via MiXCR and lists one record per CDR3 protein. The repertoire has just under 900,000 distinct CDR3 sequences, 29% of them found once; the top ten carry about 18%. This CDR3 region has 16 residues. Trimming removed 6 bases from V and 5 bases from J, with 22 bases in between. Donation came from healthy Caucasian individuals in Russia who were aged about 6 to 90. There are many counts of this clonotype.

The J gene is TRBJ1-1, the V gene TRBV12-3 or TRBV12-4, with D maybe TRBD1 (5 bases). This TCR was recovered from an elderly woman in good health. Specimen: blood. CDR3 DNA: TGTGCCAGCAGCCCGGGTGACAGCCCGCGGGAGACTGAAGCTTTCTTT. It specifies CASSPGDSPRETEAFF.